Sequencing of this T cell receptor beta chain was carried out in a study of identical twins. MiXCR, applied by TCRdb to the 5' RACE reads, yields one record per CDR3 protein. The table shows around 960,000 distinct CDR3 sequences, with about 12% occurring only once. This clonotype showed up many times. V shed 5 bases, J shed 6 bases, and the junction held 6 bases outside the gene matches. The CDR3 contains 14 residues. Germline lookup yields CDR1 SQVTM and CDR2 ANQGSEA. These records were also assigned to another study, of yellow fever vaccine responses in identical twins. That report adds: Each twin's T cell response to the vaccine was reported to look partly convergent and partly personalized.

The J gene is TRBJ2-1, the V gene TRBV29-1; 11 bases are shared with TRBD1. This receptor was identified in a woman under 30 in good health. Sequences were obtained from PBMCs. The CDR3 reads CSVRTGGKGNEQFF. In nucleotides, the CDR3 is TGCAGCGTTAGGACAGGGGGCAAGGGCAATGAGCAGTTCTTC.